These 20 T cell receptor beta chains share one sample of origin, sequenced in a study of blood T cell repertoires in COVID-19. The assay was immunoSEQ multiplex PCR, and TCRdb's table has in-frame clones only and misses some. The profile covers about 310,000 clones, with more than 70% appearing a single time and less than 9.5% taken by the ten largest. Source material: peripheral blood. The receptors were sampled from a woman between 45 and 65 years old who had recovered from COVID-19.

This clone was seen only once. In DNA form, the CDR3 reads TGTGCCAGCAGACGTACAGGTGACTCTGGAAACACCATATATTTT. Protein: CASRRTGDSGNTIYF. The chain carries TRBV27 and TRBJ1-3; a weak D match, TRBD1 (5 bases). The CDR3 is 15 amino acids. V lost 6 bases and J 0 bases, leaving 12 bases between the germline ends. Germline values: CDR1 MNHEY, CDR2 SMNVEV (reference sequence).

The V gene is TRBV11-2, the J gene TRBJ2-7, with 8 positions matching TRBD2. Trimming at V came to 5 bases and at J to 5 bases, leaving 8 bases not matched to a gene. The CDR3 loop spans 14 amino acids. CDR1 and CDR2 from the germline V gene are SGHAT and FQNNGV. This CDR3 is CASSRTGTRDEQYF. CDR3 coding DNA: TGTGCCAGCAGCCGAACAGGGACTAGGGACGAGCAGTACTTC.

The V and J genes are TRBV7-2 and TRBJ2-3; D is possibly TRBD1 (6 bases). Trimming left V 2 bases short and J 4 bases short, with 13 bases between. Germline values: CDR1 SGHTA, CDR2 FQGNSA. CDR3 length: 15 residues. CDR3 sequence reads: CASSLWGRGSDTQYF. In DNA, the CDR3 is TGTGCCAGCAGCTTATGGGGCAGGGGATCAGATACGCAGTATTTT.

The DNA of the CDR3 is TGTGCCAGCTCACCACCGGTTGGACAGGGTAAGGATGAGCAGTTCTTC. This gives the protein CASSPPVGQGKDEQFF. The chain combines TRBV18 with TRBJ2-1, with 8 bases identical to TRBD1. CDR1 is KGHSH and CDR2 is LQKENI in the germline V gene. V shed 0 bases, J shed 8 bases, and the junction held 9 bases outside the gene matches. There are 16 residues in the CDR3.

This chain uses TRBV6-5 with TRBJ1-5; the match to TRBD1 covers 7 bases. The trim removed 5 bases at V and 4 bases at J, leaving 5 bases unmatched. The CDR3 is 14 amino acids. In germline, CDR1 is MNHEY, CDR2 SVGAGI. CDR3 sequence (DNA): TGTGCCAGCAGTCGACAGGGTGTAAATCAGCCCCAGCATTTT. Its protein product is CASSRQGVNQPQHF.

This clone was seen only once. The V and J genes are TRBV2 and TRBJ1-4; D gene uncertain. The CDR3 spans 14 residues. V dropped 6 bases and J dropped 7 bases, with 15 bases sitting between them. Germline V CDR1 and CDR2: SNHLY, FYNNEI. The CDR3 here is CASSRDGRVEKLFF. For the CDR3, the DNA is TGTGCCAGCAGCAGAGACGGGAGGGTTGAAAAACTGTTTTTT.

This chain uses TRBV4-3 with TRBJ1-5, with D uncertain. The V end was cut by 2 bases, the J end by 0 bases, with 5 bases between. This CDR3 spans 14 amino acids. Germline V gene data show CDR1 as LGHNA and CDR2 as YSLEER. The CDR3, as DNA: TGCGCCAGCAGCCAATCCCTTAGCAATCAGCCCCAGCATTTT. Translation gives CASSQSLSNQPQHF.

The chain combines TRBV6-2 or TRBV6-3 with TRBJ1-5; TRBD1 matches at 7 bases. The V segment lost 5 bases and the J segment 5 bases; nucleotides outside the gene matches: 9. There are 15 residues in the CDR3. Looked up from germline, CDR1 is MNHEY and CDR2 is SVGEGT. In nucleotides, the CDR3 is TGTGCCAGCAGTCCCGGGACAGTCCAGGATCAGCCCCAGCATTTT. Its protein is CASSPGTVQDQPQHF.

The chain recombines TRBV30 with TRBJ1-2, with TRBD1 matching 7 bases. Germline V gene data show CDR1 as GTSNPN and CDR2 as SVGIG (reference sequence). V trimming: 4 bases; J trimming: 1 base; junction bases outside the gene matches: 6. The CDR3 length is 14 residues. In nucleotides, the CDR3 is TGTGCCTGGACCGGGACAGCTTTTAACTATGGCTACACCTTC. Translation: CAWTGTAFNYGYTF. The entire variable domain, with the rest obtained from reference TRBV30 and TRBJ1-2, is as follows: SQTIHQWPATLVQPVGSPLSLECTVEGTSNPNLYWYRQAAGRGLQLLFYSVGIGQISSEVPQNLSASRPQDRQFILSSKKLLLSDSGFYLCAWTGTAFNYGYTFGSGTRLTVV.

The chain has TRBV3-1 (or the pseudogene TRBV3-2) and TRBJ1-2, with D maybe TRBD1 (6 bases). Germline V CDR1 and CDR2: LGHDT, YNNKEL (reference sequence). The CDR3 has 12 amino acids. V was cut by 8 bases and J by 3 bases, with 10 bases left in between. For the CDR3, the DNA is TGTGCCAGCGCCGAGGGGGACTATGGCTACACCTTC. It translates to CASAEGDYGYTF.

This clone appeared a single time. This CDR3 reads CASSQEGSNNEKLFF. CDR3 DNA sequence: TGCGCCAGCAGCCAAGAGGGCAGTAATAATGAAAAACTGTTTTTT. The chain joins TRBV4-3 to TRBJ1-4; D is unresolved. The CDR3 contains 15 residues. The V gene's germline CDR1 is LGHNA and CDR2 YSLEER. V was shortened by 0 bases and J by 4 bases, with 9 bases between the two germline ends.

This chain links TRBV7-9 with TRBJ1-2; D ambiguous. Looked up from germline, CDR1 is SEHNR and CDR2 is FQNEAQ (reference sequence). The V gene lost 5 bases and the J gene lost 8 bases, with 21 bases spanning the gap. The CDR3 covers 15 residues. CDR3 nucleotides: TGTGCCAGCAGCAACATACTCTCGGAATGGAGCGGCTACACCTTC. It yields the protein CASSNILSEWSGYTF. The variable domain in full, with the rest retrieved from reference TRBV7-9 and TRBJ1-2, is DTGVSQNPRHKITKRGQNVTFRCDPISEHNRLYWYRQTLGQGPEFLTYFQNEAQLEKSRLLSDRFSAERPKGSFSTLEIQRTEQGDSAMYLCASSNILSEWSGYTFGSGTRLTVV.

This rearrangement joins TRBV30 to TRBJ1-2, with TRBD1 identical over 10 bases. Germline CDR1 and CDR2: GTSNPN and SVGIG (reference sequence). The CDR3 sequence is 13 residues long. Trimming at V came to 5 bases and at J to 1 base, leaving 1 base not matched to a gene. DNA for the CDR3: TGTGCCTGGCGGACAGGGGGTAACTATGGCTACACCTTC. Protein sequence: CAWRTGGNYGYTF. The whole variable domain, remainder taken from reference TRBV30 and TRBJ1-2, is SQTIHQWPATLVQPVGSPLSLECTVEGTSNPNLYWYRQAAGRGLQLLFYSVGIGQISSEVPQNLSASRPQDRQFILSSKKLLLSDSGFYLCAWRTGGNYGYTFGSGTRLTVV.

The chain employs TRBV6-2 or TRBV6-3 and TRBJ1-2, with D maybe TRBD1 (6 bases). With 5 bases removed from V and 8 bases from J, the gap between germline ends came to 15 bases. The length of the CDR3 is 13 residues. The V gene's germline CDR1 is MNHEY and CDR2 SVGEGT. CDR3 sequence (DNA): TGTGCCAGCAGTCGGGACACCTTGCGGGGCTACACCTTC. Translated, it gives CASSRDTLRGYTF.

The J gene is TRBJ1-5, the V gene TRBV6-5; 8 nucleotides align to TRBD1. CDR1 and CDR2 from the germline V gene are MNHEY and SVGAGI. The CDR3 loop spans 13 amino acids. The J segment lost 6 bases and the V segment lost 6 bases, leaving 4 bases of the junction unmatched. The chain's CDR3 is CASSRTGIQPQHF. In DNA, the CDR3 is TGTGCCAGCAGCCGGACAGGGATTCAGCCCCAGCATTTT.

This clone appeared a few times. The CDR3 here is CASSLEQGSQPQHF. The CDR3 nucleotides read TGTGCCAGCAGCTTGGAACAGGGCAGTCAGCCCCAGCATTTT. This rearrangement joins TRBV5-5 to TRBJ1-5; the D gene is possibly TRBD1 (6 bases). CDR3 length: 14 amino acids. Trimming shortened V by 0 bases and J by 6 bases, and 10 bases separated the two germline ends. Per germline, CDR1 SGHKS and CDR2 YYEKEE (reference sequence). The variable domain in full, completed from reference TRBV5-5 and TRBJ1-5, reads DAGVTQSPTHLIKTRGQQVTLRCSPISGHKSVSWYQQVLGQGPQFIFQYYEKEERGRGNFPDRFSARQFPNYSSELNVNALLLGDSALYLCASSLEQGSQPQHFGDGTRLSIL.

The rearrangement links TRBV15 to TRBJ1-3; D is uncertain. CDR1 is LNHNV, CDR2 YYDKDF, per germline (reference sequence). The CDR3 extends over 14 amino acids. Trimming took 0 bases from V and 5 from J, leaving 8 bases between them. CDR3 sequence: CATSRDRSRNTIYF. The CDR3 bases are TGTGCCACCAGCAGAGACAGGTCTCGAAACACCATATATTTT.

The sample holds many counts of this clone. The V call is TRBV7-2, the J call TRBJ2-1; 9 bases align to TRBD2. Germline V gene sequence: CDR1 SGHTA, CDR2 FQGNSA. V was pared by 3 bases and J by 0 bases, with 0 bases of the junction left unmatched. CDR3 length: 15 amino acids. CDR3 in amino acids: CASSFSGSSYNEQFF. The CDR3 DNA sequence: TGTGCCAGCAGCTTTAGCGGGAGCTCCTACAATGAGCAGTTCTTC.

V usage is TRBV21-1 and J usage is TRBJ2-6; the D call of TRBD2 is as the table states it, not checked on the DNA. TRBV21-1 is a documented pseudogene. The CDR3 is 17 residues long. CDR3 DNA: TGTGCTAGAGCGGGAGAGCCTCCTAACTCTGGGGCCAACGTCCTGACTTTC. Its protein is CARAGEPPNSGANVLTF.

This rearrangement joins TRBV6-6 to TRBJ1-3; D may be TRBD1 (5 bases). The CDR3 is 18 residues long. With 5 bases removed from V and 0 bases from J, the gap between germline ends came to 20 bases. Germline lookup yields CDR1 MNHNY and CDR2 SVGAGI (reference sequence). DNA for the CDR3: TGTGCCAGCAGTCCCCGACCAGGGTTTACCCTCTCTGGAAACACCATATATTTT. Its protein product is CASSPRPGFTLSGNTIYF.